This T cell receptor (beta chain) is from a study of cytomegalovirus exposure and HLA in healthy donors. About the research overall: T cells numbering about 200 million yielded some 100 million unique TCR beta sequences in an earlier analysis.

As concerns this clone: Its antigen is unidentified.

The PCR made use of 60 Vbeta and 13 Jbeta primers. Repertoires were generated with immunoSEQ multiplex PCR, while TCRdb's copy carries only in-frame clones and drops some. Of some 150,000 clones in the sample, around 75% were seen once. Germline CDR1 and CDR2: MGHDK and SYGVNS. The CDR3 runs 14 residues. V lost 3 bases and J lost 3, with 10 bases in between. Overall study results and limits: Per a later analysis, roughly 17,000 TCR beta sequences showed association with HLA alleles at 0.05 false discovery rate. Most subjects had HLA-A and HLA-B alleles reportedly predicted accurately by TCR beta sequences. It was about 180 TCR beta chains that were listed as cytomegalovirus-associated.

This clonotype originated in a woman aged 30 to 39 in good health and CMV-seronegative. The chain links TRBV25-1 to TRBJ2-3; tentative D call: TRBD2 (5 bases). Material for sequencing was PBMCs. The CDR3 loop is CASSDRGRTDTQYF. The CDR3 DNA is TGTGCCAGCAGTGATCGGGGTAGGACAGATACGCAGTATTTT.